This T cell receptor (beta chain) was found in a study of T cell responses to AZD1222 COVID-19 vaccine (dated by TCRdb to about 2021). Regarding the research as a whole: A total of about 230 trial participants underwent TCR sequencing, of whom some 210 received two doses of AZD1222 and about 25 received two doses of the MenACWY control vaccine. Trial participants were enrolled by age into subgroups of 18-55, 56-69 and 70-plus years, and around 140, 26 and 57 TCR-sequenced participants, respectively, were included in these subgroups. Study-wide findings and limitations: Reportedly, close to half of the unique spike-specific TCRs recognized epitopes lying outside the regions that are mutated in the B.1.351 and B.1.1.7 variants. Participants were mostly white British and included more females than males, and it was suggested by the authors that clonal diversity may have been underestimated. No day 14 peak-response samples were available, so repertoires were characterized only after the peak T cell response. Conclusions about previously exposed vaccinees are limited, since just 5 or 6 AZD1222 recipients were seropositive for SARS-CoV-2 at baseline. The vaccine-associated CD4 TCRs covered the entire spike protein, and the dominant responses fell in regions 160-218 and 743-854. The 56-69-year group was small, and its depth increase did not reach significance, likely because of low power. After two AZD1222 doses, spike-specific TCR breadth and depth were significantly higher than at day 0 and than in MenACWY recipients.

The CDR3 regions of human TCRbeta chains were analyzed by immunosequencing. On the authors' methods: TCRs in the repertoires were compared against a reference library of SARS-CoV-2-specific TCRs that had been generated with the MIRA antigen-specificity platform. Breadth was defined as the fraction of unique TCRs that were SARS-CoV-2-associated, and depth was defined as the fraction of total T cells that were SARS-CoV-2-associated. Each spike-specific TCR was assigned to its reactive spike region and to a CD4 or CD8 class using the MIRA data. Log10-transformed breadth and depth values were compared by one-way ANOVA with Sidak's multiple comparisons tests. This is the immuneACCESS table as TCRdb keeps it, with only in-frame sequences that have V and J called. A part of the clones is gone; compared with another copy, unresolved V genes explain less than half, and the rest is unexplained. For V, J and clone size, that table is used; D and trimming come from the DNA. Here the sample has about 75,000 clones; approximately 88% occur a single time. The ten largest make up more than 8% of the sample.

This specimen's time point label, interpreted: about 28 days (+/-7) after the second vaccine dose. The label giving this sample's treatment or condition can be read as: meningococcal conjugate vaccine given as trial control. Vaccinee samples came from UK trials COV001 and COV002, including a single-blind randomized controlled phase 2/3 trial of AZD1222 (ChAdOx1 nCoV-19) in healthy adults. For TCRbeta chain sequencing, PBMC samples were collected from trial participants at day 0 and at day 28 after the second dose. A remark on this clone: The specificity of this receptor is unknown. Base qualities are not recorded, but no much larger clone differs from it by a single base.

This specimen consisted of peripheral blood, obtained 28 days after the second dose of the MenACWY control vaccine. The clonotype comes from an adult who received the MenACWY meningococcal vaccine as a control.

The DNA sequence is given as TGCGCCAGCAGCTCCTGGGACGGGAATGGCTACACCTTC. It specifies CASSSWDGNGYTF. The sequence is built from TRBV5-1 and TRBJ1-2, and possibly TRBD1, on 5 matching bases. CDR1 and CDR2 are read off the germline V gene as SGHRS and YFSETQ. V is pared back by 3 bases and J by 6 bases, with 12 bases lying between the germline termini. From the cysteine up to the phenylalanine, the CDR3 has a length of 13 residues. Only the CDR3 DNA is retained, 39 bases long and in frame from the first base. The CDR3 plus the reference TRBV5-1 and TRBJ1-2 genes for the other parts give the full variable domain: KAGVTQTPRYLIKTRGQQVTLSCSPISGHRSVSWYQQTPGQGLQFLFEYFSETQRNKGNFPGRFSGRQFSNSRSEMNVSTLELGDSALYLCASSSWDGNGYTFGSGTRLTVV.